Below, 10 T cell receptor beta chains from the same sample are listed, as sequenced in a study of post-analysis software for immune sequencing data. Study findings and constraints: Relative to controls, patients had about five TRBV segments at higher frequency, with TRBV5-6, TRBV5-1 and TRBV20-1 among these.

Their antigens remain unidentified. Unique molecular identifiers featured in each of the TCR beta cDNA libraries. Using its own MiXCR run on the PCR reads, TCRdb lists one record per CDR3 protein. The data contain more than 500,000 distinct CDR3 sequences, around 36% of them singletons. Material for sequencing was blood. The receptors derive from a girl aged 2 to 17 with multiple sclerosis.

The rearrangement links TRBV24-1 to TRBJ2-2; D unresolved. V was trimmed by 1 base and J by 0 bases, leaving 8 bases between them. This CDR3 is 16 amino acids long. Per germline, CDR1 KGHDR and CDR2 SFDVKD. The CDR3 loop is CATSDFYGPNTGELFF. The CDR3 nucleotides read TGTGCCACCAGTGATTTTTACGGACCGAACACCGGGGAGCTGTTTTTT.

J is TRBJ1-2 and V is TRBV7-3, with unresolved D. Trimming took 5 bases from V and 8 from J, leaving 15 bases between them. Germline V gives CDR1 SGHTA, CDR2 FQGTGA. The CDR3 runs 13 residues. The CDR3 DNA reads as TGTGCCAGCAGCCCCCGAGGACCAGCGGGCTACACCTTC. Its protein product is CASSPRGPAGYTF.

The CDR3 region has the DNA TGTGCCAGCAGTCCGCAGAAAGAGACCCAGTACTTC. It encodes CASSPQKETQYF. The chain uses TRBV25-1 and TRBJ2-5; D not resolved. Germline V lookup: CDR1 MGHDK, CDR2 SYGVNS. V was trimmed by 5 bases and J by 3 bases, leaving 7 bases between them. This CDR3 region has 12 residues.

CDR3 loop: CASSTHAWAGNTEAFF. For the CDR3, the DNA is TGTGCCAGCAGCACACACGCATGGGCCGGGAACACTGAAGCTTTCTTT. V gene TRBV7-2 combines with J gene TRBJ1-1; D unresolved. Trimming pared 5 bases from V and 1 base from J, leaving 17 bases between. The germline CDR1 and CDR2 sequences are SGHTA and FQGNSA. CDR3 size: 16 residues.

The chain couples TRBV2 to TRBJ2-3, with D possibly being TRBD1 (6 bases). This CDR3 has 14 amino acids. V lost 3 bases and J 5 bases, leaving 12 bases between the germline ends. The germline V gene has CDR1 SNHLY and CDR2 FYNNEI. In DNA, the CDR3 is TGTGCCAGCAGTGAGGCGCAGGGGCGAGATACGCAGTATTTT. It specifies CASSEAQGRDTQYF.

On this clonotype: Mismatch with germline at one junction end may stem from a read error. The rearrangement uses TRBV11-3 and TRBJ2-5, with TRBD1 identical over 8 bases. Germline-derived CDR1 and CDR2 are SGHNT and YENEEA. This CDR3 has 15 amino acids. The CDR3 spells CANSSTGGRGETQYF. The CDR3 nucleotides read TGTGCCAACAGCTCAACAGGGGGTAGAGGGGAGACCCAGTACTTC.

CDR3 DNA: TGCAGCGTTGAACCCTTAGGGAGTGAGCAGTTCTTC. This sequence encodes CSVEPLGSEQFF. The chain is built from TRBV29-1 and TRBJ2-1; D might be TRBD2 (5 bases). The CDR3 has 12 residues. CDR1 and CDR2 (germline): SQVTM, ANQGSEA. Trimming removed 2 bases at V and 9 bases at J, with 11 bases between.

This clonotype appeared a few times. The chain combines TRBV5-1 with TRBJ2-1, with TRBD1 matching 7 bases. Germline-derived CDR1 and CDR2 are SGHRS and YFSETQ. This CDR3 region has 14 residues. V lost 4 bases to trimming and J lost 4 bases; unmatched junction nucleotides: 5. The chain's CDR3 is CASSLGDRYNEQFF. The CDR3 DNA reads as TGCGCCAGCAGCCTTGGGGACAGATACAATGAGCAGTTCTTC.

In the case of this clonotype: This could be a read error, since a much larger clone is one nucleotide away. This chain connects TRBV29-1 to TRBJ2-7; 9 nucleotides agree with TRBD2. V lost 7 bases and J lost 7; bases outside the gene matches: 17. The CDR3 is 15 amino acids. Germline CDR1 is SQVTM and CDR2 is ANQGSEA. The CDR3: CSAVPGLATDNEQYF. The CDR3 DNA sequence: TGCAGCGCTGTTCCGGGACTAGCTACGGACAATGAGCAGTACTTC.

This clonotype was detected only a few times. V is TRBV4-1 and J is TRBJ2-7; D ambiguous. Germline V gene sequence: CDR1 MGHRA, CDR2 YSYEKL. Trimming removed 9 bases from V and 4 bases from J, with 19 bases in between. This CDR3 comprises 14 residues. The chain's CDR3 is CASKKWWGSYEQYF. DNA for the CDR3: TGCGCCAGTAAAAAGTGGTGGGGTTCATACGAGCAGTACTTC.